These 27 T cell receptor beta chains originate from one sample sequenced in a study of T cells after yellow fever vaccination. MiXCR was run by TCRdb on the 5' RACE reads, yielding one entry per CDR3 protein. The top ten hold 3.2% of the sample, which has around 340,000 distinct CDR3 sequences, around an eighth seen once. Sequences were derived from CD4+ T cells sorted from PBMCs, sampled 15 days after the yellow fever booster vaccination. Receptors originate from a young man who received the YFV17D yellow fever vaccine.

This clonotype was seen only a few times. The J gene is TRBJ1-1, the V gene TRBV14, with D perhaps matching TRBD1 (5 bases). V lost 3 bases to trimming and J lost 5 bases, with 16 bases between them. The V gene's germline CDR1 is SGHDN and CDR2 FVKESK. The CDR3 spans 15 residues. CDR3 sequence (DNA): TGTGCCAGCAGCCAGGGACTGCAGACGTGGACTGAAGCTTTCTTT. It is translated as CASSQGLQTWTEAFF.

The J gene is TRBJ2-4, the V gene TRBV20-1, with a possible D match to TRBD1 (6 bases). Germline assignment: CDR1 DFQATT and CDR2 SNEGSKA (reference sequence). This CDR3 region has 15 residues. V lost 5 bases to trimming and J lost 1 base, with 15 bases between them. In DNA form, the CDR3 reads TGCAGTGCTGGGGATCCTACAGGGGCCAAAAACATTCAGTACTTC. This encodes CSAGDPTGAKNIQYF.

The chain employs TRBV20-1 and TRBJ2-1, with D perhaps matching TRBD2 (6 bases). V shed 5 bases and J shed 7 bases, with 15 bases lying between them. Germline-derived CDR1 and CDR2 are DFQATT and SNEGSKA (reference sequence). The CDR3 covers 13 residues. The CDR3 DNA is TGCAGTGCTGGCGCGGGGAGGTTTAATGAGCAGTTCTTC. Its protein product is CSAGAGRFNEQFF.

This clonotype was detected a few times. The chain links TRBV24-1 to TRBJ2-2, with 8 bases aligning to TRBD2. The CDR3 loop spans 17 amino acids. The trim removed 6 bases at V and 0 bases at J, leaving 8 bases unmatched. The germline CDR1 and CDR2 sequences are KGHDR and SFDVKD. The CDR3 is CATSQGGGKPNTGELFF. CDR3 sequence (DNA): TGTGCCACCAGTCAAGGCGGGGGGAAACCGAACACCGGGGAGCTGTTTTTT.

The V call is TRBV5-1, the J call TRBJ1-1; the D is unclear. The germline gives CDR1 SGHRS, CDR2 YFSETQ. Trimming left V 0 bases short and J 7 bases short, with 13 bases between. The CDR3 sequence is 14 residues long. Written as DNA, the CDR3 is TGCGCCAGCAGCTTGGGTCAGGACGGCGATGAAGCTTTCTTT. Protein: CASSLGQDGDEAFF.

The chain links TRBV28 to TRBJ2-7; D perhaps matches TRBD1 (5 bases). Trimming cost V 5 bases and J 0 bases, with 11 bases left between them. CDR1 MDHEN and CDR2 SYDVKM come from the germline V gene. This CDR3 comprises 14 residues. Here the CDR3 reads CASSSPQGSYEQYV. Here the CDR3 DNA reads TGTGCCAGCAGTAGCCCCCAGGGCTCCTACGAGCAGTACGTC.

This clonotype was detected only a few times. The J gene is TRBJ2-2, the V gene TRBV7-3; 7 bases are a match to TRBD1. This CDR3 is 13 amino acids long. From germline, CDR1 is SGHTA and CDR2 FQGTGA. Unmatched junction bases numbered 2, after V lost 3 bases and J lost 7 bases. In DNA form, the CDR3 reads TGTGCCAGCAGCTTGACAGGGATCGGGGAGCTGTTTTTT. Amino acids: CASSLTGIGELFF.

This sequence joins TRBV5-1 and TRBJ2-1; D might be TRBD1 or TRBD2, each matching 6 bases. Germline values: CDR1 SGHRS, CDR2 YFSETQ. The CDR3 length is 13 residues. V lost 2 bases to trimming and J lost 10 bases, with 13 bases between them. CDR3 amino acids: CASSFDGGREQFF. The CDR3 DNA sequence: TGCGCCAGCAGCTTTGACGGGGGCAGGGAGCAGTTCTTC.

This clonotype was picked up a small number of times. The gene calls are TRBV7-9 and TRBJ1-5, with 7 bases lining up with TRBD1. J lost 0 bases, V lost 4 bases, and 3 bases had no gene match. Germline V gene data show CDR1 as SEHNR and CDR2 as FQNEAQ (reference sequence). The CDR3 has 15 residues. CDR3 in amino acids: CASSSTGFSNQPQHF. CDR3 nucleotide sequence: TGTGCCAGCAGCTCGACAGGGTTTAGCAATCAGCCCCAGCATTTT.

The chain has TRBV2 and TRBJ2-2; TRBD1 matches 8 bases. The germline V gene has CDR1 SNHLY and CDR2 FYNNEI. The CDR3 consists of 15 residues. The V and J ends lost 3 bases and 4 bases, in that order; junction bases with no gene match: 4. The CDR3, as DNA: TGTGCCAGCAGTGAGACAGGGGCCTTCACCGGGGAGCTGTTTTTT. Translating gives CASSETGAFTGELFF. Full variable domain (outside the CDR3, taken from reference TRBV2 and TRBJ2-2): EPEVTQTPSHQVTQMGQEVILRCVPISNHLYFYWYRQILGQKVEFLVSFYNNEISEKSEIFDDQFSVERPDGSNFTLKIRSTKLEDSAMYFCASSETGAFTGELFFGEGSRLTVL.

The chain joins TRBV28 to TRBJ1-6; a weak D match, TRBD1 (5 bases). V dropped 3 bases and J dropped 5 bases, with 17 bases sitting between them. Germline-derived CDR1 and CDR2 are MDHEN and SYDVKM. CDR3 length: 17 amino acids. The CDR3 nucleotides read TGTGCCAGCAGTTTTGGTAGGTGGGGGAAAGATAATTCACCCCTCCACTTT. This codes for CASSFGRWGKDNSPLHF.

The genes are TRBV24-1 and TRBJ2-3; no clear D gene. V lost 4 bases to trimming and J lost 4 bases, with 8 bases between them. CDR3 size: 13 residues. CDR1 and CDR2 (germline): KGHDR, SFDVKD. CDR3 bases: TGTGCCACCAGTGACCCCGACCCAGATACGCAGTATTTT. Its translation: CATSDPDPDTQYF.

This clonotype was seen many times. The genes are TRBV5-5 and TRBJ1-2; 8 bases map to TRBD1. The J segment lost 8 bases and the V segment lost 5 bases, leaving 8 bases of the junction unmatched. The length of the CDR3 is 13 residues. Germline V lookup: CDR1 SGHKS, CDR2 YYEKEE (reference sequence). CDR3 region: CASSYGQGGGYTF. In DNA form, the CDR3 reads TGTGCCAGCAGTTATGGACAGGGAGGCGGCTACACCTTC.

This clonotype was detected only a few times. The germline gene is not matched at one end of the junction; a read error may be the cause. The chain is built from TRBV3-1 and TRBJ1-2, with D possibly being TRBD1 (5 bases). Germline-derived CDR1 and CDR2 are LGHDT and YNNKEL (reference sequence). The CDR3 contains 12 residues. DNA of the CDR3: TGTGCCAGCAGCCTGACCGGGGGTGCTGAGGCCTTC. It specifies CASSLTGGAEAF.

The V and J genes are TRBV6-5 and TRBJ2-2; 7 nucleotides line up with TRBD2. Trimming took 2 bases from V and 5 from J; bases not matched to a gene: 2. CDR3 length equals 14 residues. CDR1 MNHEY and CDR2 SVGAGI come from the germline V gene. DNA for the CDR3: TGTGCCAGCAGTTACGGGGGGGGTACCGGGGAGCTGTTTTTT. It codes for CASSYGGGTGELFF.

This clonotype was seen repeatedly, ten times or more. CDR3 DNA sequence: TGCGCCAGCAGCGGACCCAACCTCTATGGCTACACCTTC. Amino acid sequence: CASSGPNLYGYTF. The V call is TRBV5-1, the J call TRBJ1-2; the D is unclear. Germline-derived CDR1 and CDR2 are SGHRS and YFSETQ. This CDR3 comprises 13 residues. Trimming removed 4 bases at V and 4 bases at J, with 11 bases between.

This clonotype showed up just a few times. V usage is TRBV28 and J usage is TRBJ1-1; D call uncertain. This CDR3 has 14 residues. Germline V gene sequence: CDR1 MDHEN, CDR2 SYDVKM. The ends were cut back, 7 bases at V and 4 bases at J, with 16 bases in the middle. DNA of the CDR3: TGTGCCAGCATTCTCATAGGTGGCCGCACTGAAGCTTTCTTT. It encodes CASILIGGRTEAFF.

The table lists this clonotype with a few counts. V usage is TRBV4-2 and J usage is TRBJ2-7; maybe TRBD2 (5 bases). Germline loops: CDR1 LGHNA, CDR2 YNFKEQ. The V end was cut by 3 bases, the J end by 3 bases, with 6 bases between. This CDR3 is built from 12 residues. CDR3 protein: CASSQSGYEQYF. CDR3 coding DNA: TGTGCCAGCAGCCAGAGCGGCTACGAGCAGTACTTC.

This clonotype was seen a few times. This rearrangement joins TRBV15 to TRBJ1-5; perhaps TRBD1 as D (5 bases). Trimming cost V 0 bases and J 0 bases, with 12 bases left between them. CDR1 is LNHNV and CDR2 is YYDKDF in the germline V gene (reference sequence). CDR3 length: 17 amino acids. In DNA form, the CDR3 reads TGTGCCACCAGCAGAGAGAGGGGTCAACTTAGCAATCAGCCCCAGCATTTT. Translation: CATSRERGQLSNQPQHF.

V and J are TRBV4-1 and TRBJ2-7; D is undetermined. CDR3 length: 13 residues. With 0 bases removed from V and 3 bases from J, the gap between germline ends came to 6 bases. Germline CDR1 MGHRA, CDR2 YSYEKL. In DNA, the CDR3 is TGCGCCAGCAGCCAAGATTGGAGCTACGAGCAGTACGTC. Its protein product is CASSQDWSYEQYV.

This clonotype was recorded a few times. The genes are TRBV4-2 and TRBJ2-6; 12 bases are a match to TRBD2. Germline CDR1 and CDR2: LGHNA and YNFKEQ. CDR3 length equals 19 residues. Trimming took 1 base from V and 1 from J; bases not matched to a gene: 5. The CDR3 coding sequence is TGTGCCAGCAGCCAAGGTGCTAGCGGGGGGGGATCTGGGGCCAACGTCCTGACTTTC. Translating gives CASSQGASGGGSGANVLTF.

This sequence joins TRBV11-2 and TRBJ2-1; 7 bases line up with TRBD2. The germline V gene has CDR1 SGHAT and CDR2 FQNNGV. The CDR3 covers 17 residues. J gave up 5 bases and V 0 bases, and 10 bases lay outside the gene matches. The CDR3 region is CASSLDLDGGFDNEQFF. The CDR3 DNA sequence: TGTGCCAGCAGCTTAGATCTGGACGGGGGGTTCGACAATGAGCAGTTCTTC.

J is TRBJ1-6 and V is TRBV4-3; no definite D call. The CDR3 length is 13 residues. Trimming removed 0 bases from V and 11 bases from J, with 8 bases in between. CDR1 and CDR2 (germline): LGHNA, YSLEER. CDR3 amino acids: CASSQDGDTPLHF. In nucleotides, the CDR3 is TGCGCCAGCAGCCAAGATGGCGACACACCCCTCCACTTT.

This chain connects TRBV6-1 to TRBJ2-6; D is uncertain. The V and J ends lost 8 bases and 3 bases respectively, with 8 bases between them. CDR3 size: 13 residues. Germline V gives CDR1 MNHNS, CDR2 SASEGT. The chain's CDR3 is CASAGFGANVLTF. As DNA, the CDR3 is TGTGCCAGCGCCGGTTTTGGGGCCAACGTCCTGACTTTC.

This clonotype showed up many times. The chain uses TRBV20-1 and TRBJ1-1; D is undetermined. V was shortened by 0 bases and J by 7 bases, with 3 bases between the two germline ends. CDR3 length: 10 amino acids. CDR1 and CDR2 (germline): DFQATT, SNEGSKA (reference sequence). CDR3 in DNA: TGCAGTGCTAGAGACAATGAAGCTTTCTTT. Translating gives CSARDNEAFF.

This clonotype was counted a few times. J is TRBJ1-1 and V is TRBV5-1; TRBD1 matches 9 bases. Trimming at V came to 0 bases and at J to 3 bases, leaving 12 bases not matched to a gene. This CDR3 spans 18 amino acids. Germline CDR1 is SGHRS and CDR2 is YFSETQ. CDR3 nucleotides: TGCGCCAGCAGCTTGGGGGACCTCCGGGACAGGGCGCACACTGAAGCTTTCTTT. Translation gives CASSLGDLRDRAHTEAFF.

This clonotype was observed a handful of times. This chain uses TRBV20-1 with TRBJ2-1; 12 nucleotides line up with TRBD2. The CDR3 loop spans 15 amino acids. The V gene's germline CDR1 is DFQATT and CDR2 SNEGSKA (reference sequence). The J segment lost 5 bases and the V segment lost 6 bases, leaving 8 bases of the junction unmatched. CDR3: CSAPLAGGSDNEQFF. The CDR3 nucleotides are TGCAGTGCACCACTAGCGGGGGGCAGCGACAATGAGCAGTTCTTC.